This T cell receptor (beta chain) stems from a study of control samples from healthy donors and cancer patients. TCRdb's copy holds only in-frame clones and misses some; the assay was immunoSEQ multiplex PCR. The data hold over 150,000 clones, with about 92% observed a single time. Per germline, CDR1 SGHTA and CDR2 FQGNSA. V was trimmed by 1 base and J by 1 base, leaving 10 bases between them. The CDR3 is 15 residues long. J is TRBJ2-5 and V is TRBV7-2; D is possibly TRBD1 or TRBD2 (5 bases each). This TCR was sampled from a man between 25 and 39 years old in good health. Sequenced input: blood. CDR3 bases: TGTGCCAGCAGCTTAGAGGGACGGATCCAAGAGACCCAGTACTTC. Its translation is CASSLEGRIQETQYF.